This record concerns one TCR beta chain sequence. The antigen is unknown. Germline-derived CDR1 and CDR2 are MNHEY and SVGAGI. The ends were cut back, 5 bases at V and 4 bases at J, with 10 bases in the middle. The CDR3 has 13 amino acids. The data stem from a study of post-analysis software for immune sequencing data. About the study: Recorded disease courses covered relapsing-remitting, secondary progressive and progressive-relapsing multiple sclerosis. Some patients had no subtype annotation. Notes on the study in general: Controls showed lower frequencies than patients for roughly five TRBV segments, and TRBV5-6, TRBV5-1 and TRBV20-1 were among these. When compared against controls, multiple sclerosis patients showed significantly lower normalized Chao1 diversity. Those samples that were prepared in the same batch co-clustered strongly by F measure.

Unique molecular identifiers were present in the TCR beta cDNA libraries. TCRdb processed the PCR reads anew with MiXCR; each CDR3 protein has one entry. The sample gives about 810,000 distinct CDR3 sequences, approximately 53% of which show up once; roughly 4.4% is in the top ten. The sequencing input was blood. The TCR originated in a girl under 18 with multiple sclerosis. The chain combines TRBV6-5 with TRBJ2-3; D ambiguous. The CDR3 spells CASSDTVADTQYF. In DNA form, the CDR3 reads TGTGCCAGCAGTGACACAGTGGCAGATACGCAGTATTTT.